This T cell receptor beta chain was recorded in a study of T cells after yellow fever vaccination (dated by TCRdb to the late 2010s). General notes on the study: The SMART-Seq v4 Ultra Low Input RNA kit was used to prepare libraries from fractions with low cell numbers. To track T-cell clones before and after primary and booster YFV17D yellow fever vaccination, bulk TCR alpha and beta repertoires were sequenced longitudinally. The cohort comprised two healthy male donors, one aged 18 to 30 and one aged 30 to 40 years. Blood samples were taken at several timepoints before and after primary and secondary immunization, and bulk PBMC replicates and cell subsets were isolated.

TCR cDNA was synthesized by 5'RACE template switching, which introduced a universal primer site and unique molecular identifiers. Priming for cDNA synthesis came from both the TCR alpha and TCR beta constant segments. Library amplification involved two PCR steps, and the second step added sample barcodes and sequencing adapters. Sequencing of the libraries was done on either Illumina HiSeq 2500 (2x100 bp) or NovaSeq (2x150 bp). The paper's data handling went like this. MIGEC was used to demultiplex reads and collapse the reads into UMI consensus sequences, and MiXCR was used for V(D)J alignment. Using edgeR on replicate PBMC samples, clonotypes were called vaccine-responding if FDR was below 0.01 and the log2 fold change was above 5 up to day 15. CD4 or CD8 identity was assigned to each bulk clonotype according to whether the clonotype was present at higher abundance in the sequenced CD4 repertoire or the sequenced CD8 repertoire. The public sequencing data were trimmed at Q25 with fastp and processed into clonotypes with MiXCR by TCRdb, which kept only in-frame beta chains. Rows merge per CDR3 protein into single entries with the most common DNA and genes. The V and J calls shown here were made by TCRdb, not taken from the authors' results. The sample records under 70,000 distinct CDR3 sequences, roughly 7.4% of which are singletons. The top ten clonotypes cover around 44% of the sample.

This clonotype was seen at least ten times. The clone's antigen remains unknown. Per-nucleotide qualities are absent, and no much larger clonotype sits a single base away. The sample's treatment or condition, from its label and the paper: live attenuated yellow fever vaccine strain. PBMCs were isolated from peripheral blood using a standard Ficoll-Paque protocol. Dynabeads CD4 and CD8 positive selection kits were used to isolate CD4 and CD8 T-cell fractions. TriZol was used to extract RNA from bulk PBMCs, from CD4 and CD8 fractions, and from dextramer-positive and dextramer-negative fractions. General conclusions and limits of the study: After the booster, most clones that had expanded after primary vaccination were detected again (over 95% of CD4 and 88% of CD8), suggesting broad maintenance of memory. Compared with the primary T-cell response, the secondary T-cell response was weaker but faster, peaking on day 5 rather than day 15. A small share of clonotypes occurred in both CD4 and CD8 compartments, likely arising from convergent recombination. Because only a couple of donors were included in the study, the extent to which the findings can be generalized is limited. Computational filtering was required because FACS-sorted repertoires could contain abundant contaminating clonotypes from the bulk population.

The TCR originated in a man younger than 35 who received the YFV17D yellow fever vaccine. This sample comprised CD8+ T cells sorted from PBMCs, obtained on the day of the first yellow fever vaccination.

The nucleotide sequence is given as TGTGCCAGCGTGGAGGGGAACACCGGGGAGCTGTTTTTT. Its coded protein is CASVEGNTGELFF. Recombination connected TRBV6-1 to TRBJ2-2, with a tentative D gene TRBD2 over 6 matching bases. V drops 8 bases and J drops 1 base, leaving 8 bases in between. Its CDR3 holds 13 amino acids, cysteine through phenylalanine. The retained sequence is limited to the CDR3, 39 bases, with the frame set at the first base. The germline V gene supplies CDR1 MNHNS and CDR2 SASEGT.